The clone carrying this T cell receptor (beta chain) has a handful of counts. Its specificity is not known. The data were taken from a study of T cell repertoires in cytomegalovirus infection. Broader study findings: Dominating the ex vivo response were TCR beta clonotypes that were CMV-specific and HLA-C-restricted. Cumulative public TCR beta family frequency identified CMV carriers with the relevant HLA.

TCRdb called the reads again in MiXCR, with one record for every CDR3 protein. The sample carries roughly 180,000 distinct CDR3 sequences, less than 25% recorded once. This sequence originates from a human donor in good health (CMV status not recorded). Some clones in this sample may be carry-over from other donors' samples. The specimen comprised CD8+ T cells from cultured PBMCs, sampled from culture after CMV antigen stimulation.

CDR3 region: CASSWTDLNTGELFF. CDR3 sequence (DNA): TGTGCCAGCAGTTGGACAGATCTGAACACCGGGGAGCTGTTTTTT. V and J are TRBV27 and TRBJ2-2; possibly TRBD1 for D (6 bases). CDR1 MNHEY and CDR2 SMNVEV come from the germline V gene (reference sequence). This CDR3 comprises 15 residues. V was shortened by 4 bases and J by 1 base, with 10 bases between the two germline ends.